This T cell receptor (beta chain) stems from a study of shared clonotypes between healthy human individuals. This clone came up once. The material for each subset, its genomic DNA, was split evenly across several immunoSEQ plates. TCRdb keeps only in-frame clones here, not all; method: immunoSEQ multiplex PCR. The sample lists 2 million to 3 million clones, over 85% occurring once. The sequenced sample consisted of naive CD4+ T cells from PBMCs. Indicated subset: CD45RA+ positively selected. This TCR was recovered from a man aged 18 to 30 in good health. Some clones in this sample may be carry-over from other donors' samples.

CDR3 protein: CAWSVDSTHNSPLHF. DNA for the CDR3: TGTGCCTGGAGTGTGGACAGTACGCATAATTCACCCCTCCACTTT. The chain joins TRBV30 to TRBJ1-6, with D possibly being TRBD1 (6 bases). V lost 0 bases and J lost 5, with 11 bases in between. Germline V gene lookup returns CDR1 GTSNPN and CDR2 SVGIG (reference sequence). There are 15 residues in the CDR3.